This T cell receptor (beta chain) is drawn from a study of vaccination and CD4 T cells after COVID-19 (dated by TCRdb to the early 2020s). Describing the broader study: Convalescent patients had a positive SARS-CoV-2 result on nasal swab PCR, and of these patients, several had mild disease and one had severe disease. Post-vaccine blood samples were taken a median of around 77 days after the second vaccine dose, with a range of about 13 to 250 days. Control cultures received a CEFX viral epitope pool as the positive control, an HIV-1 Nef peptide pool as the negative control, or no peptide. Six males and four females were included in the convalescent cohort, with two Hispanic individuals, seven Caucasians, two Asians and one multiracial person represented. Overlapping spike peptide pools from SARS-CoV-2 and from the common cold coronaviruses HCoV-NL63, HCoV-OC43 and HCoV-229E were used as culture stimuli. Participants got two doses of the Pfizer-BioNTech BNT162b2 vaccine (n=8) or two doses of the Moderna mRNA-1273 vaccine (n=2). In around 9 COVID-19 convalescent patients and a few infection-naive healthy vaccine recipients, researchers compared the spike-specific CD4+ TCR repertoire from before mRNA vaccination with the repertoire from after. Post-COVID blood samples from convalescent patients were collected a median of around 100 days after diagnosis, with a range of roughly 30 to 170 days.

Including the terminal cysteine and phenylalanine, the CDR3 comprises 13 residues. The DNA shown is the 39-base CDR3, in frame from base 1. From the germline V gene (reference sequence), CDR1 is GTSNPN and CDR2 is SVGIG. V is shortened by 3 bases, J by 2 bases, and the region joining them spans 8 bases. What this sample's treatment or condition label stands for: roughly 10-day PBMC culture with coronavirus spike peptide pools or control peptides (ViraFEST assay). The ViraFEST assay was used in the study, in which antigen-specific T cells were expanded with peptide pools and expanded clonotypes were subsequently identified by TCR sequencing. The convalescent patients' positive SARS-CoV-2 PCR tests fell between March and December 2020, which was before the Alpha, Beta and Delta variants emerged in the United States. Approximately 2.1 million PBMCs per well were cultured in IMDM with roughly 5% human AB serum and approximately 9.8 IU/ml IL-2, plus 10 ug/ml peptide pools. On days 3 and 7, half of the culture medium was replaced with fresh IL-2-containing medium. After nine to eleven days of culture, CD4+ T cells were isolated by negative selection with the EasySep CD4+ T cell isolation kit. Ficoll-Paque Plus gradient centrifugation was used to isolate PBMCs from whole blood, and the isolated PBMCs were then either used fresh or cryopreserved at -140C. Culture conditions were generally each tested in triplicate wells.

Overall study outcomes, separate from this receptor: The study included relatively few convalescent patients and did not analyze early timepoints after natural infection. Among convalescent patients, a median roughly 90% of the SARS-CoV-2-reactive clones seen after vaccination appeared only after vaccination, which suggests priming specific to the vaccine. Of the vaccine-specific clones found in convalescent patients, nearly all (304 of 307) were mono-reactive for SARS-CoV-2 spike instead of being cross-reactive with common cold coronaviruses. An increase in the median number of SARS-CoV-2-reactive clonotypes from approximately 20 after infection to 38 after vaccination was observed, but the change was not found to be significant.

Library preparation was by PCR. DNA from cultured CD4+ T cells underwent TCR sequencing with the Oncomine TCR Beta short-read assay at the Johns Hopkins FTIC core. The QIAamp micro DNA kit was used to extract genomic DNA from the cultured CD4+ T cells. Oncomine TCR Beta libraries made from cultured CD4+ T cells were pooled using unique dual indexes and sequenced on an Illumina iSeq 100. The original methods were these. Non-productive sequences were filtered out, and CDR3s that did not start with C, did not end with F or W, or were shorter than 7 amino acids were discarded. The MANAFEST web application identified antigen-specific clonotypes by comparing peptide-stimulated wells against reference wells and other culture wells. To be called positive, a clone needed an FDR below 0.05, an odds ratio above 5, and a productive frequency above 0.1% in at least two of three replicate wells. A clonotype counted as cross-reactive if it showed significant expansion both in the SARS-CoV-2 spike wells and in at least one common cold coronavirus spike condition. Levenshtein distances (stringdist) and unrooted phylogenetic trees (ape) in R version 3.6.1 were used to assess CDR3 homology. TCRdb itself trimmed the public reads at Q25 with fastp, ran MiXCR and retained productive beta chains. Every CDR3 protein is listed once, alongside the most common genes and DNA of its rows. These V and J calls are TCRdb output, not the study's own analysis. For this sample there are about 9,100 distinct CDR3 sequences; approximately 64% appear just once. The top ten clones comprise roughly an eighth of the sample.

A remark on this clonotype: Its recognized antigen is unknown. The sample holds no much larger clone one base away, and base qualities are not on file.

This chain is built from TRBV30 and TRBJ1-5; no D segment can be confidently identified. Sequenced material: cultured CD4+ T cells from blood, taken after SARS-CoV-2 vaccination. The receptor was derived from a human donor with COVID-19. The CDR3 loop reads CAWSSGGNQPQHF. The nucleotides read TGTGCCTGGAGCAGTGGAGGCAATCAGCCCCAGCATTTT.